This TCR beta chain emerged from a study of neurological immune-mediated disorders (dated by TCRdb to about 2019). Describing the broader study: Using UMI-based sequencing, the study compared peripheral blood TCR-beta repertoires from patients with HTLV-I-associated myelopathy (HAM/TSP), patients with multiple sclerosis, and healthy controls. The cohort was made up of 60 to 75 subjects, consisting of around 15 HAM/TSP patients, around 35 multiple sclerosis patients and about 20 healthy controls. The 100 to 110 TCR-beta libraries covered PBMC samples along with longitudinal samples, technical triplicates, and paired sorted CD4+ and CD8+ T-cell subsets. The study at large found these results: The highest TCR clonal expansion was observed in HAM/TSP patients, whereas the lowest was observed in MS patients, even when compared with healthy controls. No identical CDR3 amino acid sequences were shared among expanded clones across subjects, suggesting private TCR-beta repertoires in all groups.

CDR3 length: 15 amino acids, cysteine to phenylalanine. The retained sequence is limited to the CDR3, 45 bases, with the frame set at the first base. V and J are truncated by 3 bases and 5 bases respectively, leaving an intervening sequence of 16 bases. Sequences SGHAT (CDR1) and FQNNGV (CDR2) are obtained from the germline V gene. This clonotype occurred many times. Its recognized antigen is unknown. Base qualities are not recorded, but no much larger clone differs from it by a single base. Healthy controls were blood bank volunteers in Maryland, USA. Unsorted PBMC libraries were generated from 2 million PBMCs stored in RNAlater at -80 °C until RNA extraction. Peripheral blood was subjected to Ficoll-Hypaque density gradient centrifugation to isolate PBMCs, which were then cryopreserved in liquid nitrogen. To synthesize cDNA, template-switch 5'RACE was performed with a primer carrying a 10-nucleotide random unique molecular identifier so that each TCR transcript was tagged. Every sequencing run covered 15-18 subjects and yielded more than 180 million TCR-beta sequences. The RNeasy kit was used to extract total RNA. Using the KAPA Real-time Library Amplification kit, TCR-beta VDJ regions were amplified with primers for the TCR constant region and the 5'RACE anchor. Sample indexes and Illumina adaptors were added in a first PCR, after which library yield was increased in a second PCR. After purification with Ampure beads, the TCR product of roughly 650 bp was size-selected on a 2% E-gel SizeSelection system. Before pooling, library quality was assessed on a Bioanalyzer, concentration was determined with Qubit, and library quantification was performed with the Kapa Library Quantification kit. Libraries were sequenced paired-end 2 x 150 bp on an Illumina HiSeq 2500. To increase sequence diversity, roughly 24-32% phiX was spiked into each library pool. In the source study's methods: Quality-filtered reads were processed with the UMI-based MiGEC pipeline, and over 75% of raw TCR sequences were removed by the MiGEC pipeline during error correction. VDJ genes were aligned to IMGT germline references, and clonotypes were defined by unique CDR3 amino acid sequence plus V-J genes. VDJtools evaluated clonal expansion, Shannon diversity and CDR3 relatedness (CalcPairwiseDistances, ClusterSamples); CLCbio workbench built phylogenetic trees. Expanded clones were defined as having at least 8 unique UMIs, based on coefficient-of-variation modelling across technical triplicates. TCRdb's own reprocessing of the public reads used fastp at Q25 and MiXCR and kept productive beta chains. Identical CDR3 protein sequences are pooled into one entry, listed with their most common genes and DNA. TCRdb, not the original authors, processed these V and J calls. This sample is represented by 30,000 to 40,000 distinct CDR3 sequences; more than 6.5% of them were singletons. Around 4% of the sample is held by the ten biggest clonotypes.

The TCR was taken from a woman aged 40 to 50 in good health. The receptor chain draws on TRBV11-2 and TRBJ1-2; TRBD1 might be the D gene, on 6 matching bases. Sequencing was carried out using PBMCs. The DNA sequence reads TGTGCCAGCAGCTTGGCAGGGGTAGGCCTTTATGGCTACACCTTC. This gives the protein CASSLAGVGLYGYTF.